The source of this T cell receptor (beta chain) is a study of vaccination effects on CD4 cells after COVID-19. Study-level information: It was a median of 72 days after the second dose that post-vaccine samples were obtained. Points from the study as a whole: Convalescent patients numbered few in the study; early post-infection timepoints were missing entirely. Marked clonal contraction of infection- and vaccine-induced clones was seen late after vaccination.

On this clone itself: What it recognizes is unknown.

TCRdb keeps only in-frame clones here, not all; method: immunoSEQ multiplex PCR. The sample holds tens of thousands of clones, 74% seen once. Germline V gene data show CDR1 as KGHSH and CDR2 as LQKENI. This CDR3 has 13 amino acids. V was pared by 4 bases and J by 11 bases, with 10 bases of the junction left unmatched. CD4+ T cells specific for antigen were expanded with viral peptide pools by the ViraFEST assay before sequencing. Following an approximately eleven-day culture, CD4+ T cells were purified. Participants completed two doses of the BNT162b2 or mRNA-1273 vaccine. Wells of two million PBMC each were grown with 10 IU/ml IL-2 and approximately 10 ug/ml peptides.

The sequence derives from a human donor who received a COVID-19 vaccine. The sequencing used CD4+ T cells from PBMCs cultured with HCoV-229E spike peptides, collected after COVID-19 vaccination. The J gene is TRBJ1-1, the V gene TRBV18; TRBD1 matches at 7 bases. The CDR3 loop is CASSQKQGFLAFF. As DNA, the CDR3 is TGTGCCAGCTCACAAAAACAGGGGTTTCTGGCTTTCTTT.